The 10 T cell receptor beta chains given below trace back to one sample, sequenced in a study of OX40 agonist ivuxolimab in advanced cancers. TCRdb's table, derived via immunoSEQ multiplex PCR, lists solely in-frame clones and lacks some. Here the sample spans about 42,000 clones, approximately 78% being singletons. Source: CD4+ or CD8+ T cells sorted from blood, taken in a trial of the OX40 agonist ivuxolimab. These receptors all stem from an adult with an advanced solid tumor such as melanoma, head and neck, liver or kidney cancer.

By share, this clone ranks as medium-sized (0.01 to 0.1%). The chain couples TRBV7-3 to TRBJ1-1; the match to TRBD1 covers 8 bases. The CDR3 runs to 14 residues. After removal of 5 bases from V and 1 base from J, the junction contained 3 bases not matched to a gene. The germline V gene has CDR1 SGHTA and CDR2 FQGTGA. The CDR3: CASSPGGENTEAFF. CDR3 bases: TGTGCCAGCAGCCCAGGGGGCGAGAACACTGAAGCTTTCTTT.

The chain employs TRBV5-1 and TRBJ2-1, with TRBD1 matching over 7 bases. This CDR3 spans 15 amino acids. The trim removed 0 bases at V and 5 bases at J, leaving 5 bases unmatched. Germline V gives CDR1 SGHRS, CDR2 YFSETQ. This CDR3 reads CASSLGGQLNNEQFF. Written as DNA, the CDR3 is TGCGCCAGCAGCTTGGGGGGACAGCTAAACAATGAGCAGTTCTTC.

V and J are TRBV6-4 and TRBJ1-5, with 10 bases fitting TRBD1. CDR1 MRHNA and CDR2 SNTAGT come from the germline V gene. The CDR3 sequence is 15 residues long. V dropped 6 bases and J dropped 3; count of bases not matched to a gene: 5. CDR3 loop: CASRGDRGSNQPQHF. In DNA, the CDR3 is TGTGCCAGCAGGGGGGACAGGGGCTCCAATCAGCCCCAGCATTTT.

The rearrangement joins TRBV9 to TRBJ2-1; 10 nucleotides agree with TRBD2. The V and J ends lost 2 bases and 4 bases, in that order; junction bases with no gene match: 12. The CDR3 contains 18 residues. Germline CDR1 reads SGDLS; CDR2 reads YYNGEE. CDR3 residues: CASSVGLAGDWGYNEQFF. In DNA, the CDR3 is TGTGCCAGCAGCGTTGGGCTAGCGGGAGATTGGGGGTACAATGAGCAGTTCTTC.

The sample holds one count of this clone. Here the CDR3 reads CASGHSGFYEQYF. Written as DNA, the CDR3 is TGTGCCAGCGGCCATAGCGGGTTCTACGAGCAGTACTTC. The gene calls are TRBV2 and TRBJ2-7, with 7 bases identical to TRBD2. The CDR3 runs to 13 residues. The V and J ends lost 8 bases and 3 bases, in that order; junction bases with no gene match: 7. Germline loops: CDR1 SNHLY, CDR2 FYNNEI.

The chain combines TRBV5-1 with TRBJ2-2, with D perhaps TRBD1 or TRBD2 (5 bases each). The CDR3 extends over 15 amino acids. Germline V gene data show CDR1 as SGHRS and CDR2 as YFSETQ. V lost 2 bases to trimming and J lost 7 bases, with 15 bases between them. The CDR3: CASSFEGATSGELFF. CDR3 DNA sequence: TGCGCCAGCAGCTTCGAAGGGGCAACTAGCGGGGAGCTGTTTTTT.

In its sample, this clone was seen a few times. The chain links TRBV7-9 to TRBJ2-2; TRBD1 is a possible D gene (6 bases). From germline, CDR1 is SEHNR and CDR2 FQNEAQ (reference sequence). The CDR3 has 15 residues. The ends were cut back, 6 bases at V and 2 bases at J, with 13 bases in the middle. Here the CDR3 reads CASRIQGTNTGELFF. The CDR3 DNA reads as TGTGCCAGCAGGATCCAGGGGACAAACACCGGGGAGCTGTTTTTT. The full variable domain, with the rest looked up from reference TRBV7-9 and TRBJ2-2, is DTGVSQNPRHKITKRGQNVTFRCDPISEHNRLYWYRQTLGQGPEFLTYFQNEAQLEKSRLLSDRFSAERPKGSFSTLEIQRTEQGDSAMYLCASRIQGTNTGELFFGEGSRLTVL.

The chain uses TRBV10-2 and TRBJ1-1; D remains unclear. V was cut by 10 bases and J by 1 base, with 7 bases left in between. Germline CDR1 reads WSHSY; CDR2 reads SAAADI. This CDR3 contains 11 residues. The CDR3 spells CATLKNTEAFF. The DNA for the CDR3 is TGCGCCACCCTCAAGAACACTGAAGCTTTCTTT.

This chain links TRBV5-8 with TRBJ2-7, with 8 bases fitting TRBD2. J lost 3 bases, V lost 5 bases, and 4 bases had no gene match. Per the germline V gene, CDR1 is SGHTS and CDR2 is YDEGEE. The CDR3 has 13 residues. The CDR3, as DNA: TGTGCCAGCAGGGGGAGCGGGAGCTACGAGCAGTACTTC. Translation: CASRGSGSYEQYF.

The chain couples TRBV7-8 to TRBJ2-7; D might be TRBD1 (6 bases). Germline V gives CDR1 SGHVS, CDR2 FQNEAQ. V was pared by 4 bases and J by 3 bases, with 22 bases between. The CDR3 length is 17 residues. For the CDR3, the DNA is TGTGCCAGCAGCTCCACGCCCCCATTGGGGGCAAACTACGAGCAGTACGTC. This sequence encodes CASSSTPPLGANYEQYV.